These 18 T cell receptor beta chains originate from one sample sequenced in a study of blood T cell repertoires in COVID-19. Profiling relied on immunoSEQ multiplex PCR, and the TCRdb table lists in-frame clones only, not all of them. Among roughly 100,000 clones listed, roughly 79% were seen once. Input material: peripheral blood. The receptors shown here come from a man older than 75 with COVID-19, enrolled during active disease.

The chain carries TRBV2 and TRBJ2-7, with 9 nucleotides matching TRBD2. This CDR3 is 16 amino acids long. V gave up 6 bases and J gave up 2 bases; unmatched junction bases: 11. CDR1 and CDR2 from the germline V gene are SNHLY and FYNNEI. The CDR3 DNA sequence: TGTGCCAGCAGGGATCTAGCGGGAACCCAACCCTACGAGCAGTACTTC. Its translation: CASRDLAGTQPYEQYF.

CDR3 loop: CASRKAGGPVDEQFF. DNA of the CDR3: TGTGCCAGTAGGAAAGCGGGAGGGCCGGTCGATGAGCAGTTCTTC. The chain is built from TRBV19 and TRBJ2-1; TRBD2 aligns across 10 bases. The CDR3 runs 15 residues. CDR1 LNHDA and CDR2 SQIVND come from the germline V gene (reference sequence). Losses at the gene ends were 6 bases for V and 8 bases for J; bases not matched to a gene: 10.

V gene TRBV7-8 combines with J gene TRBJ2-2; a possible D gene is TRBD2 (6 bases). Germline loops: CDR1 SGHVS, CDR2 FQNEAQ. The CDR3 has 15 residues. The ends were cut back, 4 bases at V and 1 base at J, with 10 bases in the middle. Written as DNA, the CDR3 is TGTGCCAGCAGCTCCCGGGACTTGAACACCGGGGAGCTGTTTTTT. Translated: CASSSRDLNTGELFF.

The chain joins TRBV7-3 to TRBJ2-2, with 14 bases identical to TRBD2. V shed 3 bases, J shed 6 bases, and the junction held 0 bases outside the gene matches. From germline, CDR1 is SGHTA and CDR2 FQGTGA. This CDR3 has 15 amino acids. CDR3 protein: CASSLGLAGAGELFF. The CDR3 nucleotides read TGTGCCAGCAGCTTGGGACTAGCGGGAGCCGGGGAGCTGTTTTTT.

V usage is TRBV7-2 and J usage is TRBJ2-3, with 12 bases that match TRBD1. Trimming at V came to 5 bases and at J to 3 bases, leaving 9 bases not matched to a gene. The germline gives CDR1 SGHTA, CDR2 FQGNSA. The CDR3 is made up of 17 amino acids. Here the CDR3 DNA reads TGTGCCAGCAGCCCCTCGGGACAGGGGGCCAGTACAGATACGCAGTATTTT. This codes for CASSPSGQGASTDTQYF.

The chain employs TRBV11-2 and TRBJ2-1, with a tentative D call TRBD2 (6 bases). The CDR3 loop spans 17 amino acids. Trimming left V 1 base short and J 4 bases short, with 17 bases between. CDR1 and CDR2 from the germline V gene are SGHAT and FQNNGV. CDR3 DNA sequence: TGTGCCAGCAGCTTAGTTGGGGGGAGCCTCTCATACAATGAGCAGTTCTTC. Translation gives CASSLVGGSLSYNEQFF.

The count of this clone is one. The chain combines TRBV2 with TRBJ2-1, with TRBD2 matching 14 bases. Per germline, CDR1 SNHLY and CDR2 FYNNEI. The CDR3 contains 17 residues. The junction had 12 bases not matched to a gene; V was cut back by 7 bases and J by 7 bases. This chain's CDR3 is CASNPGRGTSGRNEQFF. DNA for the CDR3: TGTGCCAGCAATCCGGGACGCGGGACTAGCGGGAGAAATGAGCAGTTCTTC.

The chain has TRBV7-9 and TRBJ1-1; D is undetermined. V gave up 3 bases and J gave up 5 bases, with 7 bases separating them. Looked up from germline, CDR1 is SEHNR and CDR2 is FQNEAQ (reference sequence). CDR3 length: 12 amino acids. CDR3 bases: TGTGCCAGCAGCTTTGTCCGTACTGAAGCTTTCTTT. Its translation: CASSFVRTEAFF.

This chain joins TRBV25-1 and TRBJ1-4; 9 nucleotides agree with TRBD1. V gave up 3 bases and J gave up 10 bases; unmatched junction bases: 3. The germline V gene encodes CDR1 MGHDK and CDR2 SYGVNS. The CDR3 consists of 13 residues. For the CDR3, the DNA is TGTGCCAGCAGTGAGACAGGGGGGAGAAAACTGTTTTTT. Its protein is CASSETGGRKLFF. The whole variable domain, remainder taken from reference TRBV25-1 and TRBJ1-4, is EADIYQTPRYLVIGTGKKITLECSQTMGHDKMYWYQQDPGMELHLIHYSYGVNSTEKGDLSSESTVSRIRTEHFPLTLESARPSHTSQYLCASSETGGRKLFFGSGTQLSVL.

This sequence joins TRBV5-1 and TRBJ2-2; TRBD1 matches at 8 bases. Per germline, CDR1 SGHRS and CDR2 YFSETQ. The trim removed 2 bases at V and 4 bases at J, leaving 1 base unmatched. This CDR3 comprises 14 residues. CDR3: CASSLQGGTGELFF. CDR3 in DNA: TGCGCCAGCAGCTTACAGGGGGGCACCGGGGAGCTGTTTTTT.

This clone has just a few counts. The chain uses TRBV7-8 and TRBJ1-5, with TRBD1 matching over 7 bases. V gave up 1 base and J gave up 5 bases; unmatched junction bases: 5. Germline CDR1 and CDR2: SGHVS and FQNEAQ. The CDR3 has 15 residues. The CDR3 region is CASSLVTGWDQPQHF. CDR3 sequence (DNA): TGTGCCAGCAGCTTAGTGACAGGGTGGGATCAGCCCCAGCATTTT.

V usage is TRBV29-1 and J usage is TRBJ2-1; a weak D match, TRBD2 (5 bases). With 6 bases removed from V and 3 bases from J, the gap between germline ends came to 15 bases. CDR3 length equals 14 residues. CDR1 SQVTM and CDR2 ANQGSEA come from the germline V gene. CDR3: CSVEPLRGYNEQFF. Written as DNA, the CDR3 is TGCAGCGTAGAGCCCCTCCGGGGCTACAATGAGCAGTTCTTC.

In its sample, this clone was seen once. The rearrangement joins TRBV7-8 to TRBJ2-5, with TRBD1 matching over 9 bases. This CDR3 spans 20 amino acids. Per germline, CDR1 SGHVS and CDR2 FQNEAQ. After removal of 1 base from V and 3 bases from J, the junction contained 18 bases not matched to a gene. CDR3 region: CASSLGFALRTGGGKETQYF. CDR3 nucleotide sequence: TGTGCCAGCAGCTTAGGTTTCGCCCTCCGAACAGGGGGCGGAAAAGAGACCCAGTACTTC. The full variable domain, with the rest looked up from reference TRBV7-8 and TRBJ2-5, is GAGVSQSPRYKVAKRGQDVALRCDPISGHVSLFWYQQALGQGPEFLTYFQNEAQLDKSGLPSDRFFAERPEGSVSTLKIQRTQQEDSAVYLCASSLGFALRTGGGKETQYFGPGTRLLVL.

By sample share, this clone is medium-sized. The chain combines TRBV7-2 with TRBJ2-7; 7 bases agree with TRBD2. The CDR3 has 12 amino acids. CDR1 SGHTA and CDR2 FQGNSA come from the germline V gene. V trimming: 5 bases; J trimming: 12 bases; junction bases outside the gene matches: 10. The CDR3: CASSPPWGGRYF. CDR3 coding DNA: TGTGCCAGCAGCCCGCCCTGGGGCGGGAGGTACTTC.

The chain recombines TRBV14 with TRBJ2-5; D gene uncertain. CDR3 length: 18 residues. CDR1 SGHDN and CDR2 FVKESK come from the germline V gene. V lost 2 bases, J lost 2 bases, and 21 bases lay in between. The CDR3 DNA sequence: TGTGCCAGCAGCCAACGATCACTCTTTAGTAACTGGCAAGAGACCCAGTACTTC. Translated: CASSQRSLFSNWQETQYF.

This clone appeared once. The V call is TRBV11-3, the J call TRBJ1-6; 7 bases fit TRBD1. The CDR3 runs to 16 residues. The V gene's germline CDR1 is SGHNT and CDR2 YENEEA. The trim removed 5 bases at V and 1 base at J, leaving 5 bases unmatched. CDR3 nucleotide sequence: TGTGCCAGCAGCCCCCAACAGGGGTCCTATAATTCACCCCTCCACTTT. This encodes CASSPQQGSYNSPLHF.

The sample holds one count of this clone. This CDR3 reads CASSLGEDYGYTF. CDR3 DNA: TGTGCCAGCTCCCTCGGGGAAGACTATGGCTACACCTTC. The chain is built from TRBV18 and TRBJ1-2; D is unclear. The CDR3 contains 13 residues. Germline V CDR1 and CDR2: KGHSH, LQKENI. Trimming removed 6 bases from V and 3 bases from J, with 11 bases in between.

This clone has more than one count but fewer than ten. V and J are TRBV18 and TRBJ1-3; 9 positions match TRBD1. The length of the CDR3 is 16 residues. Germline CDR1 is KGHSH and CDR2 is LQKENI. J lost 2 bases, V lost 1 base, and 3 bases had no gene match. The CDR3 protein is CASSPQGQGTGNTIYF. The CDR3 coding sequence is TGTGCCAGCTCACCACAAGGACAGGGGACTGGAAACACCATATATTTT.